This TCR beta chain emerged from a study of blood T cells in healthy people across ages. Primers used in a second PCR of about 6 to 11 cycles were a sample-barcoded 5' primer and a J-beta primer mix. A template-switch adaptor that had 12 random nucleotides put a tag on each cDNA molecule. TCRdb independently ran MiXCR on the 5' RACE reads; one entry per CDR3 protein. This table has roughly 1,500,000 distinct CDR3 sequences, roughly 45% appearing once. Donors each provided about 10 milliliters of peripheral blood. Each sample yielded at least 6 micrograms of PBMC total RNA. The CDR3 covers 13 residues. Germline CDR1 and CDR2: SGHRS and YFSETQ. V lost 2 bases, J lost 7 bases, and 10 bases lay in between. This clonotype occurred a few times.

The sample was blood. This clonotype was sampled from a woman in her late teens or twenties in good health. The chain carries TRBV5-1 and TRBJ2-1; D possibly uses TRBD1 or TRBD2 (5 bases each). The CDR3 region has the DNA TGCGCCAGCAGCTTTGAGGGGTGGAATGAGCAGTTCTTC. As protein: CASSFEGWNEQFF.